The clone carrying this TCR beta chain was recorded at least ten times. Its cognate antigen is unknown. Breast cancer patients provided tissue from their axillary draining lymph nodes. The data were obtained in a study of breast tumors, draining lymph nodes, adjacent tissues. Study-wide results and limits: Compared with lymph nodes, tumors were less diverse; compared with nontumor tissue, more.

TCRdb passed the multiplex PCR reads through MiXCR, listing each CDR3 protein once. The sample yields 150,000 to 200,000 distinct CDR3 sequences, 30% to 40% seen once. V lost 7 bases to trimming and J lost 2 bases, with 8 bases between them. This CDR3 region has 12 residues. The germline V gene encodes CDR1 SNHLY and CDR2 FYNNEI. This TCR was sampled from a female donor with breast cancer. Some clones in this sample may be carry-over from other donors' samples. The chain couples TRBV2 to TRBJ1-2; D is uncertain. Sequencing was carried out using axillary lymph node tissue. The CDR3 protein is CASKLRNYGYTF. The DNA for the CDR3 is TGTGCCAGCAAACTTCGAAACTATGGCTACACCTTC.